The 19 T cell receptor beta chains below were found in one sample sequenced in a study of blood T cell repertoires in COVID-19. TCRdb's copy holds only in-frame clones and misses some; the assay was immunoSEQ multiplex PCR. This sample has over 150,000 clones, with 80% found just once. Sequenced sample: PBMCs or T cells enriched from blood (not recorded which). Receptors originate from a woman aged 60-70 years who had recovered from COVID-19.

This chain connects TRBV5-4 to TRBJ1-2, with 11 bases that match TRBD1. Looked up from germline, CDR1 is SGHNT and CDR2 is YYREEE (reference sequence). V trimming: 4 bases; J trimming: 6 bases; junction bases outside the gene matches: 8. The length of the CDR3 is 15 residues. CDR3 in DNA: TGTGCCAGCAGCCTACCGGGACAGGGGGGGGATGGCTACACCTTC. Translating gives CASSLPGQGGDGYTF.

A note on this clone: The sample carries other DNA sequences with the same CDR3. The CDR3 spells CASSPDRGHTDTQYF. CDR3 DNA: TGTGCCAGCTCACCGGACAGGGGGCACACAGATACGCAGTATTTT. The V call is TRBV18, the J call TRBJ2-3; 11 nucleotides line up with TRBD1. CDR1 is KGHSH, CDR2 LQKENI, per germline. The CDR3 has 15 amino acids. Germline trimming cut 3 bases from V and 2 bases from J; bases unmatched to any gene: 1.

This clone was recorded a few times. The chain employs TRBV7-6 and TRBJ2-3, with TRBD2 matching 10 bases. The CDR3 covers 15 residues. V was pared by 2 bases and J by 2 bases, with 1 base of the junction left unmatched. Germline V lookup: CDR1 SGHVS, CDR2 FNYEAQ. For the CDR3, the DNA is TGTGCCAGCAGCTTAACTAGCGGGGACACAGATACGCAGTATTTT. This sequence encodes CASSLTSGDTDTQYF. Filled out from reference TRBV7-6 and TRBJ2-3, the complete variable domain reads GAGVSQSPRYKVTKRGQDVALRCDPISGHVSLYWYRQALGQGPEFLTYFNYEAQQDKSGLPNDRFSAERPEGSISTLTIQRTEQRDSAMYRCASSLTSGDTDTQYFGPGTRLTVL.

The CDR3 region has the DNA TGTGCCAGCAGCTTTGCTCGGGACTCTCTCATTTACGAGCAGTACTTC. Translation gives CASSFARDSLIYEQYF. The rearrangement links TRBV9 to TRBJ2-7; TRBD2 might be the D (6 bases). Germline-derived CDR1 and CDR2 are SGDLS and YYNGEE. V gave up 4 bases and J gave up 4 bases, with 21 bases separating them. The CDR3 extends over 16 amino acids.

This rearrangement joins TRBV10-3 to TRBJ1-2, with 8 bases fitting TRBD1. Trimming removed 4 bases from V and 3 bases from J; junction bases left unmatched: 4. The germline CDR1 and CDR2 sequences are ENHRY and SYGVKD. This CDR3 contains 14 residues. The CDR3 DNA sequence: TGTGCCATCAGTGCAGGGGGCGGACACTATGGCTACACCTTC. This gives the protein CAISAGGGHYGYTF.

J is TRBJ1-6 and V is TRBV29-1, with 8 bases that match TRBD1. The trim removed 4 bases at V and 8 bases at J, leaving 4 bases unmatched. Germline V gene data show CDR1 as SQVTM and CDR2 as ANQGSEA. The CDR3 totals 13 residues. CDR3 in amino acids: CSVGQGYDSPLHF. The CDR3, as DNA: TGCAGCGTTGGACAGGGGTATGATTCACCCCTCCACTTT.

V and J are TRBV7-2 and TRBJ2-3; no reliable D call. CDR3 length: 14 residues. The V end was cut by 3 bases, the J end by 4 bases, with 11 bases between. Looked up from germline, CDR1 is SGHTA and CDR2 is FQGNSA. This CDR3 reads CASSFILSPDTQYF. CDR3 DNA sequence: TGTGCCAGCAGCTTTATACTGAGTCCAGATACGCAGTATTTT.

This clone was seen just once. The gene calls are TRBV3-1 (or the pseudogene TRBV3-2) and TRBJ2-1; 14 bases are a match to TRBD2. Germline V gives CDR1 LGHDT, CDR2 YNNKEL (reference sequence). This CDR3 is 16 amino acids long. V lost 5 bases and J lost 8; bases outside the gene matches: 8. CDR3 DNA: TGTGCCAGCAGCAAACTAGGGACTAGCGGGGGCTATGAGCAGTTCTTC. As protein: CASSKLGTSGGYEQFF.

The J gene is TRBJ2-3, the V gene TRBV27; TRBD1 is a possible D gene (6 bases). From germline, CDR1 is MNHEY and CDR2 SMNVEV (reference sequence). This CDR3 is 16 amino acids long. The V end lost 4 bases, the J end lost 0 bases, and 14 bases lay between the germline ends. In DNA, the CDR3 is TGTGCCAGCAGTTCCCTGACAGGAAAGAGCACAGATACGCAGTATTTT. It is translated as CASSSLTGKSTDTQYF.

The chain is built from TRBV24-1 and TRBJ2-1, with 13 bases that match TRBD2. Germline V gives CDR1 KGHDR, CDR2 SFDVKD. The V segment lost 2 bases and the J segment 2 bases; nucleotides outside the gene matches: 2. There are 17 residues in the CDR3. The CDR3 protein is CATSDSGTSGAYNEQFF. As DNA, the CDR3 is TGTGCCACCAGTGATTCTGGGACTAGCGGGGCCTACAATGAGCAGTTCTTC.

This rearrangement joins TRBV6-6 to TRBJ1-2; weak D call: TRBD1 (5 bases). Trimming removed 2 bases from V and 5 bases from J, with 15 bases in between. The CDR3 sequence is 15 residues long. Germline V gene sequence: CDR1 MNHNY, CDR2 SVGAGI (reference sequence). The CDR3 spells CASSYQGHTEYGYTF. In DNA form, the CDR3 reads TGTGCCAGCAGTTACCAAGGACATACGGAGTATGGCTACACCTTC.

This chain connects TRBV6-1 to TRBJ1-4; 9 bases are a match to TRBD1. Germline values: CDR1 MNHNS, CDR2 SASEGT. V lost 4 bases and J lost 4; bases outside the gene matches: 1. This CDR3 has 14 residues. The CDR3 DNA is TGTGCCAGCAGTGGACAGGGGGTTAATGAAAAACTGTTTTTT. Translating it yields CASSGQGVNEKLFF.

This clone was seen a few times. This chain uses TRBV6-1 with TRBJ1-4; D is unclear. Trimming removed 2 bases at V and 0 bases at J, with 7 bases between. The germline V gene encodes CDR1 MNHNS and CDR2 SASEGT. The CDR3 is made up of 15 amino acids. DNA of the CDR3: TGTGCCAGCAGTGAATGGGCAGCAACTAATGAAAAACTGTTTTTT. It codes for CASSEWAATNEKLFF.

J is TRBJ2-5 and V is TRBV29-1, with TRBD1 matching 9 bases. Germline lookup yields CDR1 SQVTM and CDR2 ANQGSEA. The CDR3 is 14 amino acids. Germline trimming cut 5 bases from V and 6 bases from J; bases unmatched to any gene: 10. The CDR3 DNA sequence: TGCAGCGTTATACAGGGGGCGTCAATGAAGACCCAGTACTTC. Encoded protein: CSVIQGASMKTQYF.

The CDR3 DNA reads TGTGCCAGCAGCCAAGACACAGGGCTCTACGAGCAGTACTTC. Its translation is CASSQDTGLYEQYF. The chain has TRBV3-1 (or the pseudogene TRBV3-2) and TRBJ2-7; tentative D call: TRBD1 (6 bases). The CDR3 runs to 14 residues. Trimming took off 0 bases at V and 3 bases at J, with 9 bases between the two ends. Germline lookup yields CDR1 LGHDT and CDR2 YNNKEL (reference sequence).

The chain employs TRBV6-5 and TRBJ2-1, with 9 bases matching TRBD1. J gave up 9 bases and V 6 bases, and 6 bases lay outside the gene matches. This CDR3 comprises 13 residues. CDR1 and CDR2 (germline): MNHEY, SVGAGI. The CDR3: CASSQNRGREQFF. The CDR3 DNA sequence: TGTGCCAGCAGCCAGAACAGGGGGCGTGAGCAGTTCTTC.

The V and J genes are TRBV5-1 and TRBJ2-7; D is perhaps TRBD2 (6 bases). Deletions cut 0 bases from V and 5 bases from J, with 12 bases between. CDR3 length: 14 residues. Germline V gene sequence: CDR1 SGHRS, CDR2 YFSETQ. CDR3 DNA sequence: TGCGCCAGCAGCTTGGAAGGACTACAGAACGAGCAGTACTTC. This sequence encodes CASSLEGLQNEQYF.

J is TRBJ1-5 and V is TRBV5-1, with TRBD1 identical over 9 bases. With V trimmed by 1 base and J by 2 bases, 7 bases remained unmatched. Germline CDR1 is SGHRS and CDR2 is YFSETQ. The CDR3 is 17 amino acids. As DNA, the CDR3 is TGCGCCAGCAGCTTGAGTACAGGGGGCGAGGGCAATCAGCCCCAGCATTTT. This sequence encodes CASSLSTGGEGNQPQHF.

The chain has TRBV9 and TRBJ2-1; D gene unclear. Germline assignment: CDR1 SGDLS and CDR2 YYNGEE. Deletions cut 4 bases from V and 1 base from J, with 9 bases between. The CDR3 has 14 amino acids. CDR3 nucleotide sequence: TGTGCCAGCAGCCCGGAGCAGTCCTACAATGAGCAGTTCTTC. Its protein is CASSPEQSYNEQFF.